A selection of T cell receptor beta chains follows, all from one sample in a study of blood T cell repertoires in COVID-19. Repertoires were generated with immunoSEQ multiplex PCR, while TCRdb's copy carries only in-frame clones and drops some. The sample has 300,000 to 350,000 clones, roughly 88% seen once. Sequencing was carried out using PBMCs or T cells enriched from blood (not recorded which). Receptors were obtained from a man aged 25 to 40 who had recovered from COVID-19. Both conserved end residues are part of each CDR3. The D gene is left open where the match is weak. Some rows have no size entry. The others give once, few or many, or a class for an expanded clone.

NA	TRBV2	TRBJ1-1	TRBD1	TGTGCCAGCAGTAAGGACAGGGGGCGATTTGACACTGAAGCTTTCTTT	CASSKDRGRFDTEAFF
NA	TRBV5-1	TRBJ1-3	NA	TGCGCCAGCAGCTTGGCAGGCAGCTCTGGAAACACCATATATTTT	CASSLAGSSGNTIYF
NA	TRBV7-2	TRBJ2-5	NA	TGTGCCAGCAGCACCTTTCAGGGGGGCCTTCGGGAGACCCAGTACTTC	CASSTFQGGLRETQYF
NA	TRBV5-1	TRBJ1-1	TRBD1	TGCGCCAGCAGCCCCGGACAGGGGGTCGAGACTGAAGCTTTCTTT	CASSPGQGVETEAFF
NA	TRBV6-4	TRBJ1-5	TRBD1	TGTGCCAGCAGTGAGAGTGGTGCAGGGGGACAGCCCCAGCATTTT	CASSESGAGGQPQHF
NA	TRBV6-1	TRBJ2-1	TRBD1	TGTGCCAGCAGTGAGGAGGCTTTGGGACAGGGACCCTACAATGAGCAGTTCTTC	CASSEEALGQGPYNEQFF
NA	TRBV6-5	TRBJ2-2	TRBD1	TGTGCCAGCACCATGGACAGGGGGCCCACCGGGGAGCTGTTTTTT	CASTMDRGPTGELFF
NA	TRBV5-4	TRBJ1-1	NA	TGTGCCAGCAGCCAGGGTTATGGACCGAACACTGAAGCTTTCTTT	CASSQGYGPNTEAFF
few	TRBV6-5	TRBJ1-2	NA	TGTGCCAGCAGTTACTCGGGCAGTAAATTTCAGTATGGCTACACCTTC	CASSYSGSKFQYGYTF
NA	TRBV2	TRBJ1-5	TRBD1	TGTGCCAGTGACAGGGGGAGCAATCAGCCCCAGCATTTT	CASDRGSNQPQHF
NA	TRBV19	TRBJ1-4	NA	TGTGCCAGTAGGGGATGGACAGCGGCCCCGGAAAAACTGTTTTTT	CASRGWTAAPEKLFF
NA	TRBV3-1/TRBV3-2	TRBJ1-5	NA	TGTGCCAGCAGCGCAACAGGGAGCAATCAGCCCCAGCATTTT	CASSATGSNQPQHF
NA	TRBV15	TRBJ1-6	NA	TGTGCCACCAGCAGCCCGACGGGCTCCTATAATTCACCCCTCCACTTT	CATSSPTGSYNSPLHF
NA	TRBV9	TRBJ1-1	TRBD1	TGTGCCAGCAGCGGAAGTACAGGGGCGGGCAAAGCTTTCTTT	CASSGSTGAGKAFF
NA	TRBV2	TRBJ2-3	TRBD1	TGTGCCAGCACCAAGGACAGGGCGAAGGGAGATACGCAGTATTTT	CASTKDRAKGDTQYF
NA	TRBV18	TRBJ2-3	TRBD2	TGTGCCAGCTCACCATTGCTAGCGGTCCGGGCGGTGGATACGCAGTATTTT	CASSPLLAVRAVDTQYF
once	TRBV20-1	TRBJ2-5	NA	TGCAGTGCCTATACTGATGTCCAGTACTTC	CSAYTDVQYF
once	TRBV7-2	TRBJ1-5	NA	TGTGCCAGCAGCGCTAAGGGGCGTTCTAGCAATCAGCCCCAGCATTTT	CASSAKGRSSNQPQHF
few	TRBV18	TRBJ2-1	TRBD2	TGTGCCAGCTCACCACCGGGACTAGTCTTAAATGAGCAGTTCTTC	CASSPPGLVLNEQFF
NA	TRBV20-1	TRBJ2-3	NA	TGCAGTGCTAGTCACCTGCGGTCTAGCGATGTTAGCACAGATACGCAGTATTTT	CSASHLRSSDVSTDTQYF
once	TRBV9	TRBJ1-4	NA	TGTGCCAGCAGCGTGGGCCTTATTGCAACTAATGAAAAACTGTTTTTT	CASSVGLIATNEKLFF
NA	TRBV6-5	TRBJ1-6	NA	TGTGCCAGCAGTTACGGGAGAGGGAGTTCACCCCTCCACTTT	CASSYGRGSSPLHF
once	TRBV2	TRBJ1-1	NA	TGTGCCAGCGAAGGGGAAGCGAACACTGAAGCTTTCTTT	CASEGEANTEAFF
NA	TRBV10-3	TRBJ2-7	TRBD1	TGTGCCATCGAGTCCGTAGGGGGCTTCAACGAGCAGTACTTC	CAIESVGGFNEQYF
NA	TRBV29-1	TRBJ1-1	NA	TGCAGCGTCGGCACAGGGTCGAGAGCTGAAGCTTTCTTT	CSVGTGSRAEAFF
NA	TRBV9	TRBJ1-5	NA	TGTGCCAGCAGCGCGCAAACAGGTCAGCCCCAGCATTTT	CASSAQTGQPQHF
NA	TRBV5-4	TRBJ2-3	TRBD2	TGTGCCAGCAGCTTGGAGGCGGGGGGGCGGGGAGATACGCAGTATTTT	CASSLEAGGRGDTQYF
NA	TRBV2	TRBJ2-1	NA	TGTGCCAGCAGTGACTGGCAGGAGCAGTTCTTC	CASSDWQEQFF
NA	TRBV11-2	TRBJ1-2	NA	TGTGCCAGCAGCAACAAGCCCCGGGGACATGGTAACTATGGCTACACCTTC	CASSNKPRGHGNYGYTF
NA	TRBV18	TRBJ1-4	TRBD1	TGTGCCAGCTCACCTATGGACAGGGGAAATGAAAAACTGTTTTTT	CASSPMDRGNEKLFF
few	TRBV5-1	TRBJ1-1	NA	TGCGCCAGCAGTAGGCAGGGGAAGGACACTGAAGCTTTCTTT	CASSRQGKDTEAFF
NA	TRBV5-4	TRBJ1-1	NA	TGTGCCAGCAGCTTGGACGGACAGTCGAACACTGAAGCTTTCTTT	CASSLDGQSNTEAFF
NA	TRBV6-5	TRBJ1-3	NA	TGTGCCAGCATCTTTGACTCCTCTGGAAACACCATATATTTT	CASIFDSSGNTIYF